A single sample is the source of the 3 T cell receptor beta chains below, sequenced in a study of blood T cell repertoires in COVID-19. Assay used: immunoSEQ multiplex PCR; TCRdb lists only in-frame clones, some missing. Of 75,000 to 95,000 clones in the sample, around 83% are singletons; the top ten hold just under 25%. The specimen sequenced was peripheral blood. The receptors were gathered from a man aged 55 to 70 with acute or convalescent COVID-19.

Written as DNA, the CDR3 is TGTGCCAGCAGTTGGGGAGGGGGCGAGCAGTACTTC. It is translated as CASSWGGGEQYF. This chain connects TRBV11-2 to TRBJ2-7; TRBD2 is a possible D gene (7 bases). CDR3 length: 12 amino acids. Germline lookup yields CDR1 SGHAT and CDR2 FQNNGV. With 6 bases removed from V and 6 bases from J, the gap between germline ends came to 12 bases. Filled out from reference TRBV11-2 and TRBJ2-7, the complete variable domain reads EAGVAQSPRYKIIEKRQSVAFWCNPISGHATLYWYQQILGQGPKLLIQFQNNGVVDDSQLPKDRFSAERLKGVDSTLKIQPAKLEDSAVYLCASSWGGGEQYFGPGTRLTVT.

The chain is built from TRBV28 and TRBJ1-2; D gene ambiguous. V was cut by 4 bases and J by 2 bases, with 11 bases left in between. This CDR3 is 14 amino acids long. CDR1 and CDR2 (germline): MDHEN, SYDVKM. CDR3: CASSSHGGNYGYTF. In nucleotides, the CDR3 is TGTGCCAGCAGTTCCCACGGAGGGAACTATGGCTACACCTTC.

J is TRBJ2-5 and V is TRBV4-2, with 8 positions matching TRBD1. The CDR3 runs 14 residues. V shed 3 bases and J 4 bases; nucleotides not matched to a gene: 4. The germline V gene encodes CDR1 LGHNA and CDR2 YNFKEQ. The CDR3 region is CASSQIQGGETQYF. CDR3 nucleotides: TGTGCCAGCAGCCAGATACAGGGGGGAGAGACCCAGTACTTC.